The source of this T cell receptor (beta chain) is a study of sequential checkpoint blockade in melanoma. In the study overall: First-line arms were nivolumab then ipilimumab, or the reverse, randomized 1:1. TCRbeta immunosequencing was performed on DNA from roughly 99 pretreatment melanoma tumor samples. Approximately 20 patients had tumor biopsies before treatment and at week 13. Points from the study as a whole: For nivolumab-first patients, baseline tumor clonality was associated with response.

The sample's treatment: randomized to nivolumab then ipilimumab (arm A) or the reverse (arm B). TCRdb keeps only in-frame clones here, not all; method: immunoSEQ multiplex PCR. The sample shows around 2,200 clones, about a quarter of them seen only once. This CDR3 has 16 residues. CDR1 is LNHDA and CDR2 is SQIVND in the germline V gene (reference sequence). V was cut by 4 bases and J by 3 bases, with 16 bases left in between. Notes on this clone: Its antigen is not identified.

The source of this sequence is a human donor with melanoma. The gene calls are TRBV19 and TRBJ1-5, with D maybe TRBD1 (5 bases). The sample in question was tumor tissue (inferred from file names), obtained from a patient given nivolumab and ipilimumab in sequence. This CDR3 is CASSRAPGRLNQPQHF. The CDR3 DNA follows: TGTGCCAGTAGTAGGGCGCCGGGACGCCTCAATCAGCCCCAGCATTTT.